Listed below are T cell receptor beta chains from one sample, sequenced in a study of T cell responses to AZD1222 COVID-19 vaccine. Repertoires were generated with immunoSEQ multiplex PCR, while TCRdb's copy carries only in-frame clones and drops some. The profile shows roughly 29,000 clones, over 90% of them singletons. The specimen was peripheral blood, collected on day 0 of AZD1222 vaccination. The receptors were gathered from an adult in good health. CDR3s include the opening cysteine and the closing phenylalanine or tryptophan.

V gene: TRBV5-4; J gene: TRBJ2-3; CDR3 protein: CASSSAGTRVTDTQYF
V gene: TRBV19; J gene: TRBJ2-2; CDR3 protein: CASRPTGSTGELFF
V gene: TRBV5-6; J gene: TRBJ1-5; CDR3 protein: CASSPGSAGNQPQHF
V gene: TRBV11-3; J gene: TRBJ2-2; CDR3 protein: CASALGQGETGELFF
V gene: TRBV14; J gene: TRBJ2-3; CDR3 protein: CASRSAGVFDTQYF
V gene: TRBV19; J gene: TRBJ2-7; CDR3 protein: CASSLGTGVYEQYF
V gene: TRBV7-9; J gene: TRBJ2-7; CDR3 protein: CASSLGHPTYEQYF
V gene: TRBV3-1/TRBV3-2; J gene: TRBJ1-2; CDR3 protein: CASSQAKLVGGYTF
V gene: TRBV5-1; J gene: TRBJ1-2; CDR3 protein: CASSRRTGDYGYTF
V gene: TRBV11-2; J gene: TRBJ1-2; CDR3 protein: CASSSNGGLNYGYTF
V gene: TRBV27; J gene: TRBJ1-4; CDR3 protein: CASSRDRAGEKLFF
V gene: TRBV7-9; J gene: TRBJ2-1; CDR3 protein: CASSPKQRGVYNEQFF
V gene: TRBV19; J gene: TRBJ1-1; CDR3 protein: CASSETRVNTEAFF
V gene: TRBV5-5; J gene: TRBJ2-7; CDR3 protein: CASSWTGLPEPGREQYF
V gene: TRBV27; J gene: TRBJ2-1; CDR3 protein: CASSLVSYNEQFF
V gene: TRBV19; J gene: TRBJ1-5; CDR3 protein: CASRTTGVKDQPQHF
V gene: TRBV19; J gene: TRBJ2-7; CDR3 protein: CASSIVKAGSYEQYF
V gene: TRBV18; J gene: TRBJ2-2; CDR3 protein: CASSPMLAGESGELFF
V gene: TRBV5-1; J gene: TRBJ2-5; CDR3 protein: CASSLVTSGTQETQYF
V gene: TRBV11-2; J gene: TRBJ1-1; CDR3 protein: CASSPRAGAEAEAFF
V gene: TRBV6-2/TRBV6-3; J gene: TRBJ2-3; CDR3 protein: CASSYGPTDTQYF
V gene: TRBV7-9; J gene: TRBJ1-5; CDR3 protein: CASSLGGGQPQHF
V gene: TRBV6-5; J gene: TRBJ1-1; CDR3 protein: CASSYHRDGTEAFF